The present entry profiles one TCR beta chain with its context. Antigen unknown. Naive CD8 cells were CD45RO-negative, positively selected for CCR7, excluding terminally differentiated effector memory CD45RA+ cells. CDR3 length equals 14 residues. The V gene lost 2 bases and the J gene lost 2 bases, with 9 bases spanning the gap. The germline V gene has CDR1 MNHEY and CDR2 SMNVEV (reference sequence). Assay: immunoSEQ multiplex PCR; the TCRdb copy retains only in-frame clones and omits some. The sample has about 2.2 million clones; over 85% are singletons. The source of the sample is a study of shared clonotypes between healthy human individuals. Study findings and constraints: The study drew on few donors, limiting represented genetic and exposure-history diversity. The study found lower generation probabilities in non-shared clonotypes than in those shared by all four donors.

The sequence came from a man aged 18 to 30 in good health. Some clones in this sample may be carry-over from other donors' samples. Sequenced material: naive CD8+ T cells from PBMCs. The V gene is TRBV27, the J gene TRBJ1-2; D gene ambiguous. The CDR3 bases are TGTGCCAGCAGTTTAGGGCGGCCAAACTATGGCTACACCTTC. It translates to CASSLGRPNYGYTF.